The clone carrying this T cell receptor (beta chain) has more than one count but fewer than ten. This sample is part of a study of blood T cell repertoires in COVID-19. The wider study: T cells, B-cell-depleted T cells, or PBMCs provided the cDNA or gDNA that served as material.

Generated by immunoSEQ multiplex PCR, the TCRdb table keeps only in-frame clones and is missing some. The sample lists 52,000 or so clones, 90% occurring once. Source material: peripheral blood. The TCR originated in a man over 45 with acute or convalescent COVID-19.

CDR3 amino acids: CASSYTWRGIYEQYF. The CDR3 DNA sequence: TGTGCCAGCAGTTACACCTGGAGGGGTATATACGAGCAGTACTTC. V gene TRBV6-5 combines with J gene TRBJ2-7, with a tentative D call TRBD2 (6 bases). The length of the CDR3 is 15 residues. V lost 2 bases and J 4 bases, leaving 15 bases between the germline ends. Germline-derived CDR1 and CDR2 are MNHEY and SVGAGI.